A selection of T cell receptor beta chains follows, all from one sample in a study of blood T cell repertoires in COVID-19. Only in-frame clones appear in the TCRdb table, and some are missing; sequencing was by immunoSEQ multiplex PCR. The data show approximately 84,000 clones, roughly 90% seen once. Sample: peripheral blood. All receptors come from a human donor with active COVID-19. The donor label of this sample is uncertain. Both conserved end residues are part of each CDR3. The D gene is left open where the match is weak. Clone size is shown for a subset of rows, as once, few, many or a class of expanded clone.

J gene	D gene	V gene	clone size	CDR3 DNA	CDR3 protein
TRBJ1-2	TRBD1	TRBV18	.	TGTGCCAGCTCACCCGGACAGGGGGCGCGACGGTATGGCTACACCTTC	CASSPGQGARRYGYTF
TRBJ2-1	TRBD2	TRBV9	.	TGTGCCAGCAGCGTAGAATCTGCTAGCGGGGGGGCCGGCTCCTACAATGAGCAGTTCTTC	CASSVESASGGAGSYNEQFF
TRBJ2-2	.	TRBV3-1/TRBV3-2	.	TGTGCCAGCAGCAAAGGACAGACCGGGGAGCTGTTTTTT	CASSKGQTGELFF
TRBJ2-1	TRBD2	TRBV19	once	TGTGCCAGTAGTATATACATGGCGGGGGACAATGAGCAGTTCTTC	CASSIYMAGDNEQFF
TRBJ2-1	TRBD1	TRBV7-8	few	TGTGCCAGCAGCCCACAGGGGGGACCGTTCACAGGTGAGCAGTTCTTC	CASSPQGGPFTGEQFF
TRBJ2-3	.	TRBV10-3	.	TGTGCCATTGCAAGCGGCACAGATACGCAGTATTTT	CAIASGTDTQYF
TRBJ1-6	TRBD1	TRBV19	.	TGTGCCAGTAGTACCCCCGGACAGGGGGCGTCTTCACCCCTCCACTTT	CASSTPGQGASSPLHF
TRBJ2-3	.	TRBV12-3/TRBV12-4	once	TGTGCCAGCGGGCCCTTACGTGATACGCAGTATTTT	CASGPLRDTQYF
TRBJ1-1	TRBD1	TRBV7-2	few	TGTGCCAGCAGCCTACAGGGGGCGGGCGGCACTGAAGCTTTCTTT	CASSLQGAGGTEAFF
TRBJ2-2	.	TRBV6-4	.	TGTGCCAGCAGACAGGGTATGAACACCGGGGAGCTGTTTTTT	CASRQGMNTGELFF
TRBJ2-7	TRBD2	TRBV6-2/TRBV6-3	.	TGTGCCAGCAGCTCGACTAGCGGGGGTGTCTACGAGCAGTACTTC	CASSSTSGGVYEQYF
TRBJ2-7	.	TRBV7-2	once	TGTGCCAGCAGCTTAGATGGGGGCTTCTACGAGCAGTACTTC	CASSLDGGFYEQYF
TRBJ1-1	.	TRBV29-1	.	TGCAGCGTTGTACAGGGGAACACTGAAGCTTTCTTT	CSVVQGNTEAFF
TRBJ1-2	.	TRBV24-1	.	TGTGCCACCAGTGTAAATAGCTTCTACACCTTC	CATSVNSFYTF
TRBJ2-2	.	TRBV7-3	.	TGTGCCAGCAGCTTAAACTCGAACAGAGCGAACACCGGGGAGCTGTTTTTT	CASSLNSNRANTGELFF
TRBJ1-6	.	TRBV3-1/TRBV3-2	few	TGTGCCAGCAGCCAAGATTGGGGGGTGGGCGAGTCACCCCTCCACTTT	CASSQDWGVGESPLHF
TRBJ2-7	.	TRBV12-3/TRBV12-4	.	TGTGCCAGCAGTAAAAAACAGGGTTCCGAGCAGTACTTC	CASSKKQGSEQYF
TRBJ2-3	.	TRBV24-1	.	TGTGCCACCAGTGACGGGGGACTTCTGGCGGAGGGAGATACGCAGTATTTT	CATSDGGLLAEGDTQYF
TRBJ1-1	TRBD1	TRBV7-2	.	TGTGCGGGGACAGGGGGCACTGAAGCTTTCTTT	CAGTGGTEAFF
TRBJ2-7	.	TRBV7-8	.	TGTGCCAGCAGCCCGACCTTGGTAGCGATGGGAGCCTTTCTCTACGAGCAGTACTTC	CASSPTLVAMGAFLYEQYF
TRBJ1-2	TRBD1	TRBV2	once	TGTGCCAGCAGTACGCCCGGGACAGGTGGCTACACCTTC	CASSTPGTGGYTF
TRBJ1-2	.	TRBV10-3	.	TGTGCCATCTTTTCCCTGGAGGGGACTTATGGCTACACCTTC	CAIFSLEGTYGYTF
TRBJ1-5	TRBD1	TRBV10-3	.	TGTGCCATCAATCCGACAGGGTTGGGTCAGCCCCAGCATTTT	CAINPTGLGQPQHF
TRBJ2-3	.	TRBV6-6	.	TGTGCCAGCAGTTACTCCGGGCGGGGCTCAGATACGCAGTATTTT	CASSYSGRGSDTQYF
TRBJ1-5	.	TRBV28	.	TGTGCCAGCACCCCAATGGCAGGGCATTTATTTCAGCCCCAGCATTTT	CASTPMAGHLFQPQHF